This TCR beta chain was recorded in a study of lymphopenia after photon versus proton radiotherapy. Profiling relied on immunoSEQ multiplex PCR, and the TCRdb table lists in-frame clones only, not all of them. The sample has 25,000 to 30,000 clones; over 85% are singletons. Germline lookup yields CDR1 SGDLS and CDR2 YYNGEE. Between the trimmed V and J ends, which lost 0 bases and 0 bases, there was a span of 7 bases. There are 15 residues in the CDR3. Sample: peripheral blood, taken from a patient treated with photon-based radiotherapy. This receptor was identified in a woman aged 50 to 60 with cholangiocarcinoma. This chain uses TRBV9 with TRBJ2-1; D unclear. CDR3 DNA: TGTGCCAGCAGCGTAGTGGGTAGCTCCTACAATGAGCAGTTCTTC. Its protein product is CASSVVGSSYNEQFF.